What follows are 2 T cell receptor beta chains derived from one specimen sequenced in a study of OX40 agonist ivuxolimab in advanced cancers. Clones were read by immunoSEQ multiplex PCR, and TCRdb kept only the in-frame ones, dropping some. This repertoire shows under 60,000 clones, about 87% found once; its top ten account for less than 6%. The sample consisted of CD4+ or CD8+ T cells sorted from blood, taken in a trial of the OX40 agonist ivuxolimab. The receptors originated from an adult with an advanced solid tumor such as melanoma, head and neck, liver or kidney cancer.

This chain joins TRBV19 and TRBJ2-1, with D possibly called TRBD1 or TRBD2 (5 bases each). There are 15 residues in the CDR3. Looked up from germline, CDR1 is LNHDA and CDR2 is SQIVND (reference sequence). The germline V and J ends were trimmed by 7 bases and 5 bases, with 18 bases remaining between them. CDR3: CASTLGDLNHNEQFF. As DNA, the CDR3 is TGTGCCAGTACCCTAGGGGACCTTAACCACAATGAGCAGTTCTTC.

The genes are TRBV5-6 and TRBJ2-5; D may correspond to TRBD1 or TRBD2 (6 bases each). The germline V gene encodes CDR1 SGHDT and CDR2 YYEEEE. The CDR3 is 16 amino acids. Trimming removed 0 bases at V and 8 bases at J, with 20 bases between. The CDR3 sequence: CASSLVGGRINDTQYF. In DNA, the CDR3 is TGTGCCAGCAGCTTGGTTGGGGGGCGCATTAATGACACCCAGTACTTC.